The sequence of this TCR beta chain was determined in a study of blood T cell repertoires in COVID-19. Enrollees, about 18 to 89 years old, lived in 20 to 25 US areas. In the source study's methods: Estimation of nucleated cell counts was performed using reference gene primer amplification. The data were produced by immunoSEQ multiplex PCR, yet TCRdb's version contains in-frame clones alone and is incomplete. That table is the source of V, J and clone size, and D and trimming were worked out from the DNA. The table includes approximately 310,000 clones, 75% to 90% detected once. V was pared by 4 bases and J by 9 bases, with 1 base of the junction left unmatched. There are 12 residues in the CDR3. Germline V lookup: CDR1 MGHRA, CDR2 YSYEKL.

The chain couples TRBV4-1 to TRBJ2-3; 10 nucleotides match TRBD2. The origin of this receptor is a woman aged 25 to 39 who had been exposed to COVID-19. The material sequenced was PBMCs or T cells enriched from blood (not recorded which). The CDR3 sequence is CASSRSGGTQYF. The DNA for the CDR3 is TGCGCCAGCAGCCGTAGCGGGGGGACGCAGTATTTT.